These 30 T cell receptor beta chains were all obtained from the same sample, sequenced in a study of OX40 agonist ivuxolimab in advanced cancers. Data came from immunoSEQ multiplex PCR; TCRdb stores just in-frame clones and leaves some out. This sample has tens of thousands of clones, with about nine tenths found just once. The sample in question was CD4+ or CD8+ T cells sorted from blood, obtained in a trial of the OX40 agonist ivuxolimab. The receptors here all came from an adult with an advanced solid tumor such as melanoma, head and neck, liver or kidney cancer.

The table lists this clone with a few counts. V and J are TRBV11-3 and TRBJ2-1; no definite D call. CDR1 is SGHNT and CDR2 is YENEEA in the germline V gene. V was pared by 6 bases and J by 7 bases, with 13 bases between. The CDR3 is 13 amino acids. The CDR3 protein is CASSPVGLNEQFF. Written as DNA, the CDR3 is TGTGCCAGCAGTCCCGTCGGCCTGAATGAGCAGTTCTTC.

V and J are TRBV18 and TRBJ2-7; TRBD2 matches 8 bases. Unmatched junction bases numbered 17, after V lost 3 bases and J lost 1 base. Germline-derived CDR1 and CDR2 are KGHSH and LQKENI. The CDR3 sequence is 19 residues long. The CDR3 loop is CASSPVENSGKGRSYEQYF. The DNA of the CDR3 is TGTGCCAGCTCACCGGTCGAGAATAGCGGGAAAGGACGGTCCTACGAGCAGTACTTC.

The chain carries TRBV30 and TRBJ1-3; D might be TRBD1 (6 bases). Trimming pared 1 base from V and 0 bases from J, leaving 10 bases between. Per the germline V gene, CDR1 is GTSNPN and CDR2 is SVGIG (reference sequence). The CDR3 has 15 residues. The CDR3: CAWSEQGTSGNTIYF. DNA of the CDR3: TGTGCCTGGAGTGAACAGGGTACCTCTGGAAACACCATATATTTT.

This rearrangement joins TRBV19 to TRBJ2-3, with 12 positions matching TRBD2. Germline V gene data show CDR1 as LNHDA and CDR2 as SQIVND (reference sequence). This CDR3 spans 15 amino acids. V gave up 6 bases and J gave up 2 bases; unmatched junction bases: 3. The CDR3 protein is CASSTSGRTTDTQYF. CDR3 bases: TGTGCCAGTAGCACTAGCGGGAGGACCACAGATACGCAGTATTTT.

This sequence joins TRBV6-6 and TRBJ2-5; tentatively, D is TRBD1 or TRBD2 (5 bases each). Trimming left V 6 bases short and J 5 bases short, with 19 bases between. Germline V gives CDR1 MNHNY, CDR2 SVGAGI (reference sequence). The CDR3 runs to 15 residues. The CDR3: CASSPPGTRGETQYF. In nucleotides, the CDR3 is TGTGCCAGCAGCCCACCCGGGACGCGAGGGGAGACCCAGTACTTC.

This clone appeared a single time. The chain is built from TRBV11-3 and TRBJ2-3; 11 bases match TRBD2. The CDR3 is 15 residues long. After removal of 3 bases from V and 2 bases from J, the junction contained 1 base not matched to a gene. Per the germline V gene, CDR1 is SGHNT and CDR2 is YENEEA. Written as DNA, the CDR3 is TGTGCCAGCAGCTTGGGACTAGCGGACACAGATACGCAGTATTTT. It translates to CASSLGLADTDTQYF.

V gene TRBV6-1 combines with J gene TRBJ1-3, with D unclear. Germline V gene data show CDR1 as MNHNS and CDR2 as SASEGT. V was shortened by 6 bases and J by 0 bases, with 9 bases between the two germline ends. The CDR3 covers 14 residues. The CDR3 nucleotides read TGTGCCAGCAGCGTGGAGTACTCTGGAAACACCATATATTTT. Translated: CASSVEYSGNTIYF.

This clone is a singleton in its sample. V is TRBV5-5 and J is TRBJ2-7, with D uncertain. Germline values: CDR1 SGHKS, CDR2 YYEKEE (reference sequence). V gave up 0 bases and J gave up 1 base, with 8 bases separating them. The CDR3 consists of 14 residues. In DNA, the CDR3 is TGTGCCAGCAGCTTGGCACAGCCTTCCTACGAGCAGTACTTC. It translates to CASSLAQPSYEQYF.

This clone was observed a few times. The genes are TRBV28 and TRBJ1-4; weak D call: TRBD1 (5 bases). The germline V and J ends were trimmed by 2 bases and 4 bases, with 11 bases remaining between them. The CDR3 runs 15 residues. The germline gives CDR1 MDHEN, CDR2 SYDVKM. In DNA, the CDR3 is TGTGCCAGCAGTTTAGGAGGGGAGGGTAATGAAAAACTGTTTTTT. It specifies CASSLGGEGNEKLFF.

This chain links TRBV12-5 with TRBJ2-2; D possibly corresponds to TRBD2 (7 bases). The CDR3 has 13 amino acids. V was cut by 8 bases and J by 9 bases, with 16 bases left in between. Germline V gene lookup returns CDR1 LGHNT and CDR2 FRNRAP. CDR3 region: CASSGAGVWELFF. DNA for the CDR3: TGTGCTAGTTCGGGGGCGGGAGTGTGGGAGCTGTTTTTT.

The chain combines TRBV11-2 with TRBJ2-2, with TRBD2 as a possible D gene (5 bases). The CDR3 has 14 residues. V shed 1 base and J shed 4 bases, with 7 bases lying between them. Germline V CDR1 and CDR2: SGHAT, FQNNGV. CDR3: CASSLAEVTGELFF. In DNA form, the CDR3 reads TGTGCCAGCAGCTTAGCGGAGGTCACCGGGGAGCTGTTTTTT.

In its sample, this clone was seen a few times. The V call is TRBV6-6, the J call TRBJ2-7; D may be TRBD1 (5 bases). The CDR3 is 12 amino acids. Germline V gene data show CDR1 as MNHNY and CDR2 as SVGAGI (reference sequence). V lost 7 bases, J lost 6 bases, and 13 bases lay in between. The CDR3 is CASKRQGSEQYF. The CDR3 DNA sequence: TGTGCCAGCAAAAGGCAGGGCTCCGAGCAGTACTTC.

This chain links TRBV7-3 with TRBJ1-6, with D maybe TRBD1 (6 bases). There are 16 residues in the CDR3. V was shortened by 5 bases and J by 8 bases, with 19 bases between the two germline ends. Per germline, CDR1 SGHTA and CDR2 FQGTGA. The CDR3 sequence: CASSIEPDSVYSPLHF. CDR3 sequence (DNA): TGTGCCAGCAGCATAGAACCGGACAGCGTTTATTCACCCCTCCACTTT.

J is TRBJ2-5 and V is TRBV5-1, with 7 bases aligning to TRBD1. Germline CDR1 reads SGHRS; CDR2 reads YFSETQ. There are 14 residues in the CDR3. V was pared by 4 bases and J by 5 bases, with 8 bases of the junction left unmatched. Here the CDR3 reads CASSPNRGWETQYF. DNA for the CDR3: TGCGCCAGCAGCCCAAACAGGGGTTGGGAGACCCAGTACTTC.

This rearrangement joins TRBV4-1 to TRBJ1-1; D may be TRBD1 (5 bases). Trimming cost V 4 bases and J 4 bases, with 13 bases left between them. Germline values: CDR1 MGHRA, CDR2 YSYEKL. This CDR3 region has 14 residues. The CDR3 coding sequence is TGCGCCAGCAGCCTTCAGGGAAGGGGCACTGAAGCTTTCTTT. The encoded protein is CASSLQGRGTEAFF.

The CDR3 here is CASSRGTIRTNEKLFF. CDR3 nucleotides: TGTGCCAGCAGCCGAGGGACGATAAGGACTAATGAAAAACTGTTTTTT. V usage is TRBV7-9 and J usage is TRBJ1-4; TRBD1 might be the D (5 bases). The V and J ends lost 5 bases and 2 bases respectively, with 15 bases between them. The CDR3 is made up of 16 amino acids. CDR1 is SEHNR and CDR2 is FQNEAQ in the germline V gene (reference sequence).

The rearrangement uses TRBV28 and TRBJ2-7; 8 positions match TRBD1. The CDR3 is made up of 12 amino acids. Germline V gene data show CDR1 as MDHEN and CDR2 as SYDVKM. With 6 bases clipped from V and 3 bases from J, the junction kept 1 base outside the gene matches. CDR3 loop: CASRTGGYEQYF. CDR3 nucleotide sequence: TGTGCCAGCAGAACAGGGGGCTACGAGCAGTACTTC.

This clone was recorded a few times. The V call is TRBV27, the J call TRBJ1-4, with TRBD1 identical over 8 bases. V lost 5 bases, J lost 10 bases, and 9 bases stayed unmatched. The germline V gene encodes CDR1 MNHEY and CDR2 SMNVEV (reference sequence). The CDR3 runs 14 residues. CDR3 nucleotide sequence: TGTGCCAGCAGTCACCCTGACAGGGGAGGAAAACTGTTTTTT. Translation: CASSHPDRGGKLFF.

The rearrangement links TRBV28 to TRBJ1-1; D gene ambiguous. CDR3 length: 20 amino acids. V lost 4 bases to trimming and J lost 0 bases, with 27 bases between them. CDR1 and CDR2 (germline): MDHEN, SYDVKM. This chain's CDR3 is CASSSSGLHVELDMNTEAFF. CDR3 nucleotides: TGTGCCAGCAGTTCTTCCGGGTTGCATGTAGAACTGGATATGAACACTGAAGCTTTCTTT.

This sequence joins TRBV6-1 and TRBJ1-4, with 8 bases aligning to TRBD1. The CDR3 is 17 residues long. Germline lookup yields CDR1 MNHNS and CDR2 SASEGT. The J segment lost 11 bases and the V segment lost 2 bases, leaving 16 bases of the junction unmatched. The CDR3 region has the DNA TGTGCCAGCAGTGAAAACGTCCAAGGGACAGGACTGGAGAAACTGTTTTTT. This sequence encodes CASSENVQGTGLEKLFF.

In its sample, this clone was seen a few times. This chain links TRBV7-2 with TRBJ1-5; tentative D call: TRBD1 (5 bases). CDR1 and CDR2 (germline): SGHTA, FQGNSA. This CDR3 is 15 amino acids long. The V end lost 1 base, the J end lost 7 bases, and 14 bases lay between the germline ends. The CDR3 sequence is CASSLVFQGGQPQHF. The CDR3 bases are TGTGCCAGCAGCTTAGTCTTCCAGGGTGGACAGCCCCAGCATTTT.

The chain couples TRBV27 to TRBJ2-1; D is unclear. Germline CDR1 is MNHEY and CDR2 is SMNVEV (reference sequence). This CDR3 region has 13 residues. V was cut by 7 bases and J by 9 bases, with 16 bases left in between. The CDR3 sequence: CASNKVERGEQFF. CDR3 DNA sequence: TGTGCCAGCAACAAAGTGGAGAGAGGTGAGCAGTTCTTC.

The count of this clone is one. This chain joins TRBV7-9 and TRBJ2-5; D is uncertain. V lost 4 bases to trimming and J lost 5 bases, with 20 bases between them. The CDR3 has 16 amino acids. Germline V gene lookup returns CDR1 SEHNR and CDR2 FQNEAQ (reference sequence). CDR3 protein: CASSSSRLSQVETQYF. The CDR3 bases are TGTGCCAGCAGCTCCTCCCGACTCTCCCAGGTGGAGACCCAGTACTTC.

The chain combines TRBV28 with TRBJ1-5; 9 nucleotides line up with TRBD1. V lost 5 bases, J lost 4 bases, and 6 bases stayed unmatched. This CDR3 region has 15 residues. Germline V gives CDR1 MDHEN, CDR2 SYDVKM. CDR3 region: CASSKPGQGNQPQHF. CDR3 sequence (DNA): TGTGCCAGCAGTAAACCGGGACAGGGTAATCAGCCCCAGCATTTT. The complete variable domain, with remaining parts taken from reference TRBV28 and TRBJ1-5, reads DVKVTQSSRYLVKRTGEKVFLECVQDMDHENMFWYRQDPGLGLRLIYFSYDVKMKEKGDIPEGYSVSREKKERFSLILESASTNQTSMYLCASSKPGQGNQPQHFGDGTRLSIL.

The chain is built from TRBV5-4 and TRBJ1-2; maybe TRBD1 (5 bases). The CDR3 is 13 amino acids. CDR1 is SGHNT, CDR2 YYREEE, per germline (reference sequence). V was shortened by 2 bases and J by 8 bases, with 13 bases between the two germline ends. The CDR3 reads CASSFGREGGYTF. CDR3 bases: TGTGCCAGCAGCTTCGGCAGGGAAGGAGGCTACACCTTC.

The chain joins TRBV6-1 to TRBJ1-5, with unresolved D. V was cut by 1 base and J by 2 bases, with 12 bases left in between. Germline V gene lookup returns CDR1 MNHNS and CDR2 SASEGT. The CDR3 covers 16 residues. Here the CDR3 DNA reads TGTGCCAGCAGTGAAGTCGGTCCTTTTGGCAATCAGCCCCAGCATTTT. Encoded protein: CASSEVGPFGNQPQHF.

V and J are TRBV11-3 and TRBJ2-7; D is tentatively TRBD1 or TRBD2 (5 bases each). Trimming took 5 bases from V and 2 from J, leaving 13 bases between them. The germline gives CDR1 SGHNT, CDR2 YENEEA. The CDR3 is 14 amino acids. CDR3 residues: CASSPPGAPYEQYF. CDR3 DNA sequence: TGTGCCAGCAGCCCCCCCGGGGCCCCCTACGAGCAGTACTTC. Variable domain in full (rest from reference TRBV11-3 and TRBJ2-7): EAGVVQSPRYKIIEKKQPVAFWCNPISGHNTLYWYLQNLGQGPELLIRYENEEAVDDSQLPKDRFSAERLKGVDSTLKIQPAELGDSAVYLCASSPPGAPYEQYFGPGTRLTVT.

The chain has TRBV7-9 and TRBJ2-1; no definite D call. The length of the CDR3 is 11 residues. Trimming removed 2 bases at V and 10 bases at J, with 6 bases between. Per the germline V gene, CDR1 is SEHNR and CDR2 is FQNEAQ (reference sequence). CDR3 protein: CASSLLQEQFF. DNA of the CDR3: TGTGCCAGCAGCTTACTCCAGGAGCAGTTCTTC.

This sequence joins TRBV11-2 and TRBJ2-7, with D maybe TRBD1 (5 bases). Between the trimmed V and J ends, which lost 1 base and 6 bases, there was a span of 10 bases. The germline V gene has CDR1 SGHAT and CDR2 FQNNGV. CDR3 length equals 13 residues. In DNA form, the CDR3 reads TGTGCCAGCAGCTTAGCTGGGGCCAGCGAGCAGTACTTC. Translated: CASSLAGASEQYF.

A single count supports this clone. The chain carries TRBV19 and TRBJ1-6; 9 positions match TRBD1. Germline assignment: CDR1 LNHDA and CDR2 SQIVND (reference sequence). The CDR3 contains 17 residues. V trimming: 4 bases; J trimming: 9 bases; junction bases outside the gene matches: 13. The CDR3 spells CASSTQRQGVGRSPLHF. Written as DNA, the CDR3 is TGTGCCAGTAGTACCCAACGACAGGGGGTAGGTCGTTCACCCCTCCACTTT.